The T cell receptor (beta chain) under discussion was sequenced for a study of patients and donors after allogeneic stem cell transplantation. This clonotype was counted between two and nine times. TCRdb processed the RT-PCR reads anew with MiXCR; each CDR3 protein has one entry. There are some 20,000 distinct CDR3 sequences in the sample; 29% occur only once, and 40% to 55% lies in the top ten. Source material: blood, either unsorted or a sorted T cell fraction (not recorded which). The receptor's source is a human donor who was either an allogeneic HSCT recipient or a stem cell or donor lymphocyte infusion donor (not recorded which). It is not recorded whose cells these are; they may come from a transplant donor.

CDR3 in amino acids: CSAETGANNEQFF. DNA for the CDR3: TGCAGTGCTGAAACGGGAGCTAACAATGAGCAGTTCTTC. The V call is TRBV20-1, the J call TRBJ2-1; tentative D call: TRBD2 (6 bases). With 5 bases removed from V and 5 bases from J, the gap between germline ends came to 13 bases. This CDR3 contains 13 residues. Per the germline V gene, CDR1 is DFQATT and CDR2 is SNEGSKA (reference sequence).